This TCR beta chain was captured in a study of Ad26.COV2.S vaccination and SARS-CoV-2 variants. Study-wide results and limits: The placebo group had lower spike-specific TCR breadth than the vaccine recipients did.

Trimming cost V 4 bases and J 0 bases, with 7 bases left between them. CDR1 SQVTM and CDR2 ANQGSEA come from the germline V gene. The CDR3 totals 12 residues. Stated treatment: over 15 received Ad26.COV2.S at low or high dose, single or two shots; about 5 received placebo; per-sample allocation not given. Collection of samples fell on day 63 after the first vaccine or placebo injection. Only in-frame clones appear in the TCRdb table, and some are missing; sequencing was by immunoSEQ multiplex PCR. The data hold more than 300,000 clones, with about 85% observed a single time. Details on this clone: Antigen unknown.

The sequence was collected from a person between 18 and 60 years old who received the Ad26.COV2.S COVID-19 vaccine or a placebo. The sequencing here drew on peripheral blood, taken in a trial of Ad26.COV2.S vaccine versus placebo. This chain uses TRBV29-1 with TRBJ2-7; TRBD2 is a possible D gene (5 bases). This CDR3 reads CSVAGISYEQYF. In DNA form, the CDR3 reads TGCAGCGTTGCCGGGATCTCCTACGAGCAGTACTTC.